The source of this T cell receptor (beta chain) is a study of blood T cell repertoires in COVID-19. Overall study: From the United States, Italy and Spain came samples of acute and convalescent COVID-19. The analysed material was cDNA or gDNA that came from T cells, B-cell-depleted T cells, or PBMCs.

Trimming pared 3 bases from V and 6 bases from J, leaving 12 bases between. CDR1 is MDHEN, CDR2 SYDVKM, per germline. CDR3 length equals 14 residues. In the original workflow: Researchers report that nucleated cell counts were estimated from reference gene primer amplification. Assay used: immunoSEQ multiplex PCR; TCRdb lists only in-frame clones, some missing. V, J and clone size are those of that table, while D and trimming were read from the DNA. The data contain some 120,000 clones, just under 80% of them singletons. The chain recombines TRBV28 with TRBJ2-1; D possibly corresponds to TRBD1 (5 bases). The clonotype comes from a human donor in a cohort sampled during active COVID-19. Sequences were obtained from peripheral blood. The CDR3 spells CASSLWQGGNEQFF. The CDR3 region has the DNA TGTGCCAGCAGTTTGTGGCAGGGCGGCAATGAGCAGTTCTTC.